The clone carrying this T cell receptor (beta chain) was recorded only once. Its antigen is currently unknown. This specimen includes other DNA sequences encoding the same CDR3. Antigen-specific CD4+ T cells were first expanded with viral peptide pools by the ViraFEST assay and only then sequenced. Cultured cells yielded isolated CD4+ T cells after 10 to 11 days. None of the vaccinated had previously contracted SARS-CoV-2, and their nucleocapsid antibodies tested negative. They grew approximately 2.1 million PBMC in each well, adding about 10 IU/ml IL-2 and around 9.6 ug/ml peptides. Half-medium exchanges with IL-2 medium took place on days 3 and 7. These data originate in a study of vaccination effects on CD4 cells after COVID-19. TCRdb's table, derived via immunoSEQ multiplex PCR, lists solely in-frame clones and lacks some. The sample lists approximately 40,000 clones; roughly two thirds were seen once.

General study points: Clones of infection and vaccine origin contracted markedly late after vaccination.

The germline gives CDR1 KGHSH, CDR2 LQKENI. The CDR3 runs to 15 residues. V lost 1 base and J lost 2, with 9 bases in between. This TCR derives from a human donor who received a COVID-19 vaccine. Material: CD4+ T cells from PBMCs cultured with SARS-CoV-2 spike peptides, obtained before COVID-19 vaccination. The chain joins TRBV18 to TRBJ1-5; tentative D call: TRBD1 (5 bases). The CDR3: CASSPQGIGNQPQHF. CDR3 coding DNA: TGTGCCAGCTCACCACAGGGGATCGGCAATCAGCCCCAGCATTTT. Drawing the rest from reference TRBV18 and TRBJ1-5, the complete variable domain is NAGVMQNPRHLVRRRGQEARLRCSPMKGHSHVYWYRQLPEEGLKFMVYLQKENIIDESGMPKERFSAEFPKEGPSILRIQQVVRGDSAAYFCASSPQGIGNQPQHFGDGTRLSIL.